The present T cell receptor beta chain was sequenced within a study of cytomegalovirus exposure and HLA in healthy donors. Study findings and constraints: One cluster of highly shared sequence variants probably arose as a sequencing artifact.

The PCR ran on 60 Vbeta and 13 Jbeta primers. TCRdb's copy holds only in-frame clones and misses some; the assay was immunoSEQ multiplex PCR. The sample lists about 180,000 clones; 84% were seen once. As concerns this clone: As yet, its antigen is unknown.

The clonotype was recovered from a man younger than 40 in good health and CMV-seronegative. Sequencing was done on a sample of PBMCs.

CDR3 in amino acids: CSVEARRTDRAGYEQYF. CDR3 DNA: TGCAGCGTTGAAGCGAGGAGAACCGACAGGGCGGGATACGAGCAGTACTTC. This rearrangement joins TRBV29-1 to TRBJ2-7; perhaps TRBD1 as D (7 bases). The V gene's germline CDR1 is SQVTM and CDR2 ANQGSEA. V was cut by 1 base and J by 4 bases, with 23 bases left in between. CDR3 length: 17 amino acids.